This passage covers 8 T cell receptor beta chains from one sample sequenced in a study of early T cells in non-severe SARS-CoV-2 infection. TCRdb ran MiXCR on the 5' RACE reads and lists one entry per CDR3 protein. The data hold under 85,000 distinct CDR3 sequences, with roughly 13% observed a single time. Material for sequencing was whole blood. These receptors were obtained from an adult who was a healthcare worker with PCR-confirmed SARS-CoV-2 infection or an uninfected control (not recorded which).

This clonotype occurred once. The chain links TRBV12-3 or TRBV12-4 to TRBJ2-3; 8 bases align to TRBD2. J gave up 5 bases and V 3 bases, and 7 bases lay outside the gene matches. CDR3 length equals 15 residues. In DNA, the CDR3 is TGTGCCAGCAGTTTCGGCGGGGGGTCCCGAGATACGCAGTATTTT. It specifies CASSFGGGSRDTQYF.

This clonotype has a count of ten or more. V is TRBV6-1 and J is TRBJ2-2; D might be TRBD2 (5 bases). The CDR3 runs 16 residues. Germline loops: CDR1 MNHNS, CDR2 SASEGT. Trimming took 6 bases from V and 4 from J, leaving 18 bases between them. The DNA of the CDR3 is TGTGCCAGCAGACAAAAGGGCCCGGAGGCCACCGGGGAGCTGTTTTTT. Protein product: CASRQKGPEATGELFF.

The V call is TRBV27, the J call TRBJ2-3, with D perhaps given as TRBD1 or TRBD2 (5 bases each). V was cut by 6 bases and J by 1 base, with 14 bases left in between. From germline, CDR1 is MNHEY and CDR2 SMNVEV (reference sequence). The CDR3 is 15 residues long. This CDR3 is CASRRGPVRTDTQYF. The CDR3 DNA sequence: TGTGCCAGCAGGAGGGGCCCAGTCCGCACAGATACGCAGTATTTT.

This clonotype was counted many times. This chain joins TRBV11-2 and TRBJ2-4; 8 bases align to TRBD2. This CDR3 contains 14 residues. V lost 3 bases and J lost 8; bases outside the gene matches: 6. Germline V gene data show CDR1 as SGHAT and CDR2 as FQNNGV. The CDR3: CASSFTGREDIQYF. CDR3 nucleotide sequence: TGTGCCAGCAGCTTCACAGGGCGGGAGGACATTCAGTACTTC.

This clonotype was picked up many times. The rearrangement joins TRBV14 to TRBJ2-7; D remains ambiguous. CDR1 and CDR2 from the germline V gene are SGHDN and FVKESK. The germline V and J ends were trimmed by 4 bases and 7 bases, with 11 bases remaining between them. This CDR3 has 12 residues. CDR3 coding DNA: TGTGCCAGCAGCCCACATTCGAGAGAGCAGTACTTC. It specifies CASSPHSREQYF.

The chain employs TRBV10-2 and TRBJ2-7, with D perhaps TRBD1 or TRBD2 (5 bases each). In germline, CDR1 is WSHSY, CDR2 SAAADI. The CDR3 consists of 14 residues. V gave up 6 bases and J gave up 1 base, with 13 bases separating them. CDR3 nucleotide sequence: TGCGCCAGCAGCCGGGACGGTTTTTCCTACGAGCAGTACTTC. It codes for CASSRDGFSYEQYF.

This clonotype has a single count. The chain uses TRBV20-1 and TRBJ2-7, with 11 positions matching TRBD2. From germline, CDR1 is DFQATT and CDR2 SNEGSKA (reference sequence). Trimming removed 6 bases from V and 3 bases from J; junction bases left unmatched: 7. The CDR3 sequence is 14 residues long. CDR3 in amino acids: CSARGLAESYEQYF. The DNA of the CDR3 is TGCAGTGCCAGGGGACTAGCGGAGAGCTACGAGCAGTACTTC.

V is TRBV13 and J is TRBJ2-1; maybe TRBD2 (5 bases). Per the germline V gene, CDR1 is PRHDT and CDR2 is FYEKMQ (reference sequence). The CDR3 is 13 amino acids. Trimming left V 8 bases short and J 0 bases short, with 8 bases between. CDR3 DNA sequence: TGTGCCAGCGAGGGAGTCTCCTACAATGAGCAGTTCTTC. This sequence encodes CASEGVSYNEQFF.